The source of this T cell receptor (beta chain) is a study of blood T cells in healthy people across ages. Whole-study findings and limits: Estimated diversity that came from one million T cells was considered an underestimate.

V lost 4 bases and J lost 3, with 12 bases in between. The CDR3 is 13 amino acids. Germline V lookup: CDR1 SQVTM, CDR2 ANQGSEA. A second PCR, run for roughly 7 to 11 cycles, used a sample-barcoded 5' primer plus a J-beta primer mix. Tags on each cDNA molecule came from a template-switch adaptor with 12 random nucleotides. One entry per CDR3 protein, called by TCRdb with MiXCR from the 5' RACE reads. The data contain 540,000 or so distinct CDR3 sequences, more than 45% of them singletons. This clonotype was detected only a few times. Its antigen is unknown. The origin of this receptor is a man of 80 years or more in good health. The specimen sequenced was blood. This chain joins TRBV29-1 and TRBJ1-2; perhaps TRBD1 as D (5 bases). The CDR3 is CSVGHRIDYGYTF. CDR3 DNA sequence: TGCAGCGTTGGTCACAGGATAGACTATGGCTACACCTTC. The whole variable domain, filled in from reference TRBV29-1 and TRBJ1-2, reads SAVISQKPSRDICQRGTSLTIQCQVDSQVTMMFWYRQQPGQSLTLIATANQGSEATYESGFVIDKFPISRPNLTFSTLTVSNMSPEDSSIYLCSVGHRIDYGYTFGSGTRLTVV.